Below are 23 T cell receptor beta chains sequenced from a single sample in a study of CD8 T cells in ankylosing spondylitis. Their recognized antigens are unknown. Study-level findings and limits: Several highly homologous variants formed a TCR beta motif that appeared characteristic of ankylosing spondylitis blood.

In TCRdb, the 5' RACE reads were re-called with MiXCR into one record per CDR3 protein. The data show a few hundred thousand distinct CDR3 sequences, more than 15% seen once. The sequencing input was blood, either unsorted or a sorted T cell fraction (not recorded which). The receptor set was obtained from a male donor with ankylosing spondylitis.

This clonotype has ten or more counts. The chain joins TRBV29-1 to TRBJ2-5; 7 positions match TRBD2. Per germline, CDR1 SQVTM and CDR2 ANQGSEA. V shed 6 bases, J shed 3 bases, and the junction held 1 base outside the gene matches. The CDR3 has 11 residues. CDR3 loop: CSVAGKETQYF. The DNA for the CDR3 is TGCAGCGTAGCGGGAAAAGAGACCCAGTACTTC.

There are many counts of this clonotype. The V gene is TRBV12-3 or TRBV12-4, the J gene TRBJ2-7; 11 bases line up with TRBD1. The trim removed 2 bases at V and 4 bases at J, leaving 4 bases unmatched. This CDR3 has 15 residues. The CDR3 region is CASSLRTGGRYEQYF. The DNA of the CDR3 is TGTGCCAGCAGTTTACGGACAGGGGGCCGGTACGAGCAGTACTTC.

This clonotype showed up just a few times. The chain recombines TRBV7-2 with TRBJ2-1; maybe TRBD1 (5 bases). Per germline, CDR1 SGHTA and CDR2 FQGNSA. V was cut by 5 bases and J by 6 bases, with 17 bases left in between. The CDR3 loop spans 15 amino acids. CDR3 DNA sequence: TGTGCCAGCAGCCTGGACAACACCTATTCCAATGAGCAGTTCTTC. As protein: CASSLDNTYSNEQFF.

This clonotype has only a few counts. The chain employs TRBV20-1 and TRBJ2-7; 7 bases map to TRBD2. The CDR3 spans 14 residues. CDR1 and CDR2 (germline): DFQATT, SNEGSKA (reference sequence). V lost 3 bases to trimming and J lost 5 bases; unmatched junction nucleotides: 10. CDR3 in amino acids: CSASLGGSLHEQYF. CDR3 nucleotide sequence: TGCAGTGCTAGTTTAGGCGGGAGTCTCCACGAGCAGTACTTC.

A few counts support this clonotype. The chain couples TRBV2 to TRBJ2-7, with D possibly being TRBD2 (6 bases). Per germline, CDR1 SNHLY and CDR2 FYNNEI. This CDR3 region has 13 residues. Trimming cost V 6 bases and J 5 bases, with 14 bases left between them. The CDR3 loop reads CASSPPGVNEQYF. The CDR3 coding sequence is TGTGCCAGCAGCCCCCCGGGGGTCAACGAGCAGTACTTC.

This clonotype was seen more than once but under ten times. This chain joins TRBV7-8 and TRBJ2-1; the D is unclear. Trimming stripped 5 bases from V and 6 bases from J, with 8 bases between. CDR1 and CDR2 from the germline V gene are SGHVS and FQNEAQ. The CDR3 spans 12 residues. Here the CDR3 reads CASSPEVNEQFF. CDR3 sequence (DNA): TGTGCCAGCAGCCCTGAGGTCAATGAGCAGTTCTTC.

The chain couples TRBV10-3 to TRBJ2-1, with D perhaps TRBD2 (5 bases). Between the trimmed V and J ends, which lost 10 bases and 5 bases, there was a span of 18 bases. The CDR3 runs to 14 residues. From germline, CDR1 is ENHRY and CDR2 SYGVKD. This CDR3 reads CASARGLANNEQFF. DNA for the CDR3: TGTGCCAGCGCTCGCGGGCTAGCAAACAATGAGCAGTTCTTC.

The chain recombines TRBV3-1 with TRBJ1-6; 9 bases are a match to TRBD1. There are 14 residues in the CDR3. With V trimmed by 4 bases and J by 8 bases, 3 bases remained unmatched. The germline gives CDR1 LGHDT, CDR2 YNNKEL (reference sequence). DNA for the CDR3: TGTGCCAGCAGCCCACAGGGGGCTGATTCACCCCTCCACTTT. Amino acid sequence: CASSPQGADSPLHF.

This clonotype was detected ten times or more. The V gene is TRBV29-1, the J gene TRBJ2-1; D possibly corresponds to TRBD2 (6 bases). V was clipped by 4 bases and J by 0 bases, with 13 bases between them. The CDR3 is 15 amino acids. Germline V CDR1 and CDR2: SQVTM, ANQGSEA. CDR3 loop: CSVGWGGDSYNEQFF. CDR3 nucleotides: TGCAGCGTTGGATGGGGCGGGGACTCCTACAATGAGCAGTTCTTC.

The V gene is TRBV9, the J gene TRBJ2-3; TRBD2 matches 7 bases. The CDR3 covers 16 residues. V lost 8 bases and J lost 2; bases outside the gene matches: 14. Looked up from germline, CDR1 is SGDLS and CDR2 is YYNGEE. DNA for the CDR3: TGTGCCAGACCCAACCGAGGGCGGGGGATCACAGATACGCAGTATTTT. As protein: CARPNRGRGITDTQYF. Complete variable domain (other parts from reference TRBV9 and TRBJ2-3): DSGVTQTPKHLITATGQRVTLRCSPRSGDLSVYWYQQSLDQGLQFLIQYYNGEERAKGNILERFSAQQFPDLHSELNLSSLELGDSALYFCARPNRGRGITDTQYFGPGTRLTVL.

This clonotype was picked up a small number of times. The V gene is TRBV28, the J gene TRBJ2-2; D possibly corresponds to TRBD2 (5 bases). CDR1 and CDR2 from the germline V gene are MDHEN and SYDVKM. Trimming pared 6 bases from V and 7 bases from J, leaving 15 bases between. This CDR3 region has 14 residues. CDR3: CASSKDEGGGELFF. As DNA, the CDR3 is TGTGCCAGCAGCAAGGACGAGGGCGGCGGGGAGCTGTTTTTT.

The V and J genes are TRBV25-1 and TRBJ2-3; D might be TRBD1 (6 bases). The CDR3 is 16 residues long. V gave up 5 bases and J gave up 2 bases, with 17 bases separating them. In germline, CDR1 is MGHDK, CDR2 SYGVNS. DNA for the CDR3: TGTGCCAGCAGTAGTTTCTTTGAGGGGGACACAGATACGCAGTATTTT. As protein: CASSSFFEGDTDTQYF.

DNA of the CDR3: TGTGCCAGCAGCGTAGGCGGGCTGGGGTACAATGAGCAGTTCTTC. Protein sequence: CASSVGGLGYNEQFF. The rearrangement joins TRBV9 to TRBJ2-1, with a weak D call TRBD2 (5 bases). The CDR3 length is 15 residues. The ends were cut back, 0 bases at V and 4 bases at J, with 11 bases in the middle. Germline values: CDR1 SGDLS, CDR2 YYNGEE.

The genes are TRBV7-9 and TRBJ1-1; unclear D gene. From germline, CDR1 is SEHNR and CDR2 FQNEAQ (reference sequence). V lost 0 bases and J 0 bases, leaving 11 bases between the germline ends. This CDR3 has 16 amino acids. CDR3 nucleotides: TGTGCCAGCAGCTTAGCGCCACGGAGCATGAACACTGAAGCTTTCTTT. Translated, it gives CASSLAPRSMNTEAFF. Full variable domain (rest looked up from reference TRBV7-9 and TRBJ1-1): DTGVSQNPRHKITKRGQNVTFRCDPISEHNRLYWYRQTLGQGPEFLTYFQNEAQLEKSRLLSDRFSAERPKGSFSTLEIQRTEQGDSAMYLCASSLAPRSMNTEAFFGQGTRLTVV.

The gene calls are TRBV5-1 and TRBJ2-1, with 9 bases matching TRBD2. CDR1 and CDR2 (germline): SGHRS, YFSETQ. CDR3 length: 15 amino acids. Trimming took 0 bases from V and 9 from J; bases not matched to a gene: 7. CDR3 residues: CASSLVAGGPGEQFF. The CDR3 DNA sequence: TGCGCCAGCAGCTTGGTGGCGGGAGGGCCGGGTGAGCAGTTCTTC. Looking up the rest from reference TRBV5-1 and TRBJ2-1 gives the full variable domain: KAGVTQTPRYLIKTRGQQVTLSCSPISGHRSVSWYQQTPGQGLQFLFEYFSETQRNKGNFPGRFSGRQFSNSRSEMNVSTLELGDSALYLCASSLVAGGPGEQFFGPGTRLTVL.

This clonotype was observed a few times. The V gene is TRBV20-1, the J gene TRBJ2-5; 11 bases map to TRBD2. Germline lookup yields CDR1 DFQATT and CDR2 SNEGSKA (reference sequence). With V trimmed by 4 bases and J by 5 bases, 9 bases remained unmatched. CDR3 size: 15 residues. The CDR3 here is CSATSSGGFGETQYF. CDR3 coding DNA: TGCAGTGCTACCTCTAGCGGGGGGTTCGGGGAGACCCAGTACTTC.

This clonotype has a handful of counts. The CDR3 is CASSSRVQETQYF. The DNA of the CDR3 is TGTGCCAGCAGTTCCAGGGTCCAAGAGACCCAGTACTTC. This rearrangement joins TRBV27 to TRBJ2-5; perhaps TRBD1 as D (5 bases). V shed 4 bases and J shed 1 base, with 7 bases lying between them. The CDR3 has 13 residues. Per germline, CDR1 MNHEY and CDR2 SMNVEV (reference sequence).

The chain couples TRBV11-2 to TRBJ1-1; the D is unclear. The V gene's germline CDR1 is SGHAT and CDR2 FQNNGV. Between the trimmed V and J ends, which lost 0 bases and 6 bases, there was a span of 2 bases. The CDR3 has 11 residues. The CDR3 DNA reads TGTGCCAGCAGCTTAGACTCTGAAGCTTTCTTT. It yields the protein CASSLDSEAFF.

This clonotype was counted between two and nine times. V gene TRBV20-1 combines with J gene TRBJ2-3, with 7 bases matching TRBD2. The germline CDR1 and CDR2 sequences are DFQATT and SNEGSKA (reference sequence). There are 14 residues in the CDR3. The trim removed 2 bases at V and 6 bases at J, leaving 8 bases unmatched. For the CDR3, the DNA is TGCAGTGCTAGAATGGCGGGAGCGGGGGATACGCAGTATTTT. It yields the protein CSARMAGAGDTQYF.

The sample holds a few counts of this clonotype. CDR3 DNA: TGTGCCAGCAGCTTTGTCGGAGACCGACACGAGCAGTACTTC. It is translated as CASSFVGDRHEQYF. V gene TRBV7-9 combines with J gene TRBJ2-7; D is ambiguous. The CDR3 spans 14 residues. Trimming shortened V by 3 bases and J by 5 bases, and 14 bases separated the two germline ends. Per the germline V gene, CDR1 is SEHNR and CDR2 is FQNEAQ (reference sequence).

This clonotype was picked up many times. This chain uses TRBV12-3 or TRBV12-4 with TRBJ2-7, with TRBD1 matching over 7 bases. Germline trimming cut 5 bases from V and 2 bases from J; bases unmatched to any gene: 6. The CDR3 consists of 14 residues. The CDR3 coding sequence is TGTGCCAGCAGTAAGCGACAGGGACCCTACGAGCAGTACTTC. This translates into CASSKRQGPYEQYF.

This clonotype has only a few counts. The rearrangement uses TRBV12-3 or TRBV12-4 and TRBJ1-2; possible D gene TRBD1, 6 bases. The CDR3 totals 12 residues. V dropped 8 bases and J dropped 5 bases, with 12 bases sitting between them. CDR3 protein: CASGGRAYGYTF. The CDR3, as DNA: TGTGCCAGCGGGGGCAGAGCGTATGGCTACACCTTC.

V is TRBV20-1 and J is TRBJ2-7; a possible D gene is TRBD1 (6 bases). Germline V gene data show CDR1 as DFQATT and CDR2 as SNEGSKA (reference sequence). This CDR3 region has 16 residues. Trimming removed 5 bases from V and 0 bases from J, with 20 bases in between. The CDR3 reads CSAPRQDGGNSYEQYF. The CDR3 DNA follows: TGCAGTGCTCCCCGACAGGATGGGGGAAACTCCTACGAGCAGTACTTC.